This is a list of T cell receptor beta chains from one sample in a study of cytomegalovirus exposure and HLA in healthy donors. This table comes from immunoSEQ multiplex PCR, and its TCRdb copy is limited to in-frame clones, with some not included. Among 88,000 or so clones, around 60% were seen once, and the ten largest hold roughly 4%. Sample: PBMCs. The receptors were gathered from a male donor in good health and CMV-seropositive. Both conserved end residues are part of each CDR3. A D gene is named only where the DNA matches it firmly. Part of the rows lack a size; the others show once, few, many or a class for expanded clones.

TRBJ2-7,-,TRBV7-3,-,TGTGCCACCTCCGGTACGGTCGGCGAGCAGTACTTC,CATSGTVGEQYF
TRBJ1-4,-,TRBV23-1,-,TGCGCCAGAATTAATAAACCCCTATTCGGGCTGTTTTTT,CARINKPLFGLFF
TRBJ1-6,-,TRBV5-6,-,TGTGCCAGCAGCGGGAGGGGGTACGACTATAATTCACCCCTCCACTTT,CASSGRGYDYNSPLHF
TRBJ1-1,-,TRBV18,-,TGTGCCAGCTCACGAGGACAGACGAGTATGAACACTGAAGCTTTCTTT,CASSRGQTSMNTEAFF
TRBJ2-7,-,TRBV6-1,-,TGTGCCAGCAGTGAGTCAGTCTACGAGCAGTACTTC,CASSESVYEQYF
TRBJ2-6,TRBD1,TRBV10-3,-,TGTGCCATCAGTGAGCAGGGGGCTACCGGGGCCAACGTCCTGACTTTC,CAISEQGATGANVLTF
TRBJ2-1,TRBD2,TRBV27,few,TGTGCCAGCAGTTTGGGGACTAGCGGGAGTAATGAGCAGTTCTTC,CASSLGTSGSNEQFF
TRBJ1-2,TRBD1,TRBV28,-,TGTGCCAGCGAAGGTCCACAGGGGACGTTCGGCTACACCTTC,CASEGPQGTFGYTF
TRBJ1-1,-,TRBV7-9,-,TGTGCCGGGACCGGACAGAGGAACACTGAAGCTTTCTTT,CAGTGQRNTEAFF
TRBJ1-1,-,TRBV7-9,-,TGTGCCAGCAGCTTAGTAAGGGGGAAGAACACTGAAGCTTTCTTT,CASSLVRGKNTEAFF
TRBJ2-3,TRBD2,TRBV4-2,once,TGTGCCAGCAGCCAAGGGGGACTAGAGGGTACGCAGTATTTT,CASSQGGLEGTQYF
TRBJ1-2,TRBD1,TRBV28,-,TGTGCCAGCAGTTTCAGTACCGGGACAGACTATGGCTACACCTTC,CASSFSTGTDYGYTF
TRBJ2-7,TRBD1,TRBV5-6,-,TGTGCCAGCAGCCTCTCCGGGACAGCCTCCTACGAGCAGTACTTC,CASSLSGTASYEQYF